Shown below are 7 T cell receptor beta chains from a single sample sequenced in a study of shared clonotypes between healthy human individuals. The repertoire was sequenced with immunoSEQ multiplex PCR; TCRdb's copy has only in-frame clones and lacks some. This sample has some 2,000,000 clones, with approximately 95% found just once. The sample consisted of naive CD4+ T cells sorted from blood. Subset meaning: CD45RA+ positively selected. The source of these receptors is a man aged 18-30 years in good health.

The J gene is TRBJ1-2, the V gene TRBV5-8, with 7 bases lining up with TRBD1. The CDR3 is made up of 13 amino acids. Germline CDR1 and CDR2: SGHTS and YDEGEE. V was clipped by 5 bases and J by 6 bases; unmatched bases: 7. CDR3: CASSLGTDNGYTF. Here the CDR3 DNA reads TGTGCCAGCAGTCTCGGGACAGACAATGGCTACACCTTC.

This chain uses TRBV29-1 with TRBJ1-2; TRBD1 agrees at 9 bases. Per germline, CDR1 SQVTM and CDR2 ANQGSEA. The V and J ends lost 5 bases and 5 bases, in that order; junction bases with no gene match: 12. The CDR3 contains 15 residues. CDR3 sequence (DNA): TGCAGCGTTCCCGGGACAGGGACGGGGGCTTATGGCTACACCTTC. It specifies CSVPGTGTGAYGYTF.

The rearrangement joins TRBV6-1 to TRBJ2-3; D call uncertain. The CDR3 covers 14 residues. From germline, CDR1 is MNHNS and CDR2 SASEGT. V was trimmed by 3 bases and J by 7 bases, leaving 14 bases between them. CDR3 nucleotides: TGTGCCAGCAGTGAGGGTGGGTCTCGGTATACGCAGTATTTT. Protein: CASSEGGSRYTQYF.

Only one count was recorded for this clone. The chain couples TRBV6-5 to TRBJ1-2; D is undetermined. This CDR3 is built from 15 residues. Trimming removed 0 bases at V and 1 base at J, with 9 bases between. Germline V CDR1 and CDR2: MNHEY, SVGAGI. CDR3 bases: TGTGCCAGCAGTTACTCCCATCGGATTAACTATGGCTACACCTTC. Protein product: CASSYSHRINYGYTF.

This chain uses TRBV28 with TRBJ1-6, with TRBD1 as a possible D gene (6 bases). The CDR3 is 13 residues long. CDR1 and CDR2 (germline): MDHEN, SYDVKM. V was shortened by 7 bases and J by 8 bases, with 12 bases between the two germline ends. The CDR3 DNA sequence: TGTGCCAGCATCAGGGGCGAGTATTCACCCCTCCACTTT. It encodes CASIRGEYSPLHF.

The chain recombines TRBV10-1 with TRBJ2-2; 8 nucleotides align to TRBD1. V shed 4 bases, J shed 9 bases, and the junction held 4 bases outside the gene matches. CDR3 length: 13 amino acids. Germline V gives CDR1 WNHNN, CDR2 SYGVQD (reference sequence). CDR3 coding DNA: TGCGCCAGCAGTGGTGGACAGGGCCGGGAGCTGTTTTTT. This codes for CASSGGQGRELFF.

About this clone: The same CDR3 can be traced to other DNA sequences in this sample. The V gene is TRBV5-1, the J gene TRBJ2-3; D possibly matches TRBD1 or TRBD2 (5 bases each). The CDR3 has 14 residues. In germline, CDR1 is SGHRS, CDR2 YFSETQ. Deletions cut 4 bases from V and 0 bases from J, with 9 bases between. The CDR3 reads CASSLRDSTDTQYF. The CDR3 nucleotides read TGCGCCAGCAGCCTCCGGGACAGCACAGATACGCAGTATTTT.